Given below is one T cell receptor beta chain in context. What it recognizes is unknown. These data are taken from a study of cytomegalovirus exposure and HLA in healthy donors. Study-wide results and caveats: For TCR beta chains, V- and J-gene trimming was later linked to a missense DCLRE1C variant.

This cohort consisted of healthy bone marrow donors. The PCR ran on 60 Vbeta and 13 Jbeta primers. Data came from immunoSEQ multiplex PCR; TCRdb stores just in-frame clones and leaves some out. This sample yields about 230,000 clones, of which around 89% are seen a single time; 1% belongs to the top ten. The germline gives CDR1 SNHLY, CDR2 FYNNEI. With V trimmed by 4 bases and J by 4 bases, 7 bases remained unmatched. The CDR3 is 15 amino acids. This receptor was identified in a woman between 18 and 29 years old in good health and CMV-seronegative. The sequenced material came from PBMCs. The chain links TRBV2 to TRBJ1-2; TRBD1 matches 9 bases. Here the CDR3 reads CASSGRKGQGYGYTF. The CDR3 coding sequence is TGTGCCAGCAGTGGTCGTAAGGGACAGGGCTATGGCTACACCTTC.